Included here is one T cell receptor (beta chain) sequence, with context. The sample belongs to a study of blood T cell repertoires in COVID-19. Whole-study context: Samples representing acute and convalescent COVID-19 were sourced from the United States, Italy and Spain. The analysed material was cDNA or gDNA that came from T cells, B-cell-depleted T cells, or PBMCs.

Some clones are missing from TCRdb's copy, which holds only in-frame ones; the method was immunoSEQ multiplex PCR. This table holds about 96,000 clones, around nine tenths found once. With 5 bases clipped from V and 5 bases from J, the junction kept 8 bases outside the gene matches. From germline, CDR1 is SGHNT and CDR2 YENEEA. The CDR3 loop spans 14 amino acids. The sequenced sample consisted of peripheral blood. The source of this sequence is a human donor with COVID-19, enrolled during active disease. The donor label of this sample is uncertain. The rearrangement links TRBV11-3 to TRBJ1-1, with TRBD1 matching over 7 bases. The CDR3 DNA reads TGTGCCAGCAGCCGTAGACAGGGCGCGACTGAAGCTTTCTTT. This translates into CASSRRQGATEAFF.